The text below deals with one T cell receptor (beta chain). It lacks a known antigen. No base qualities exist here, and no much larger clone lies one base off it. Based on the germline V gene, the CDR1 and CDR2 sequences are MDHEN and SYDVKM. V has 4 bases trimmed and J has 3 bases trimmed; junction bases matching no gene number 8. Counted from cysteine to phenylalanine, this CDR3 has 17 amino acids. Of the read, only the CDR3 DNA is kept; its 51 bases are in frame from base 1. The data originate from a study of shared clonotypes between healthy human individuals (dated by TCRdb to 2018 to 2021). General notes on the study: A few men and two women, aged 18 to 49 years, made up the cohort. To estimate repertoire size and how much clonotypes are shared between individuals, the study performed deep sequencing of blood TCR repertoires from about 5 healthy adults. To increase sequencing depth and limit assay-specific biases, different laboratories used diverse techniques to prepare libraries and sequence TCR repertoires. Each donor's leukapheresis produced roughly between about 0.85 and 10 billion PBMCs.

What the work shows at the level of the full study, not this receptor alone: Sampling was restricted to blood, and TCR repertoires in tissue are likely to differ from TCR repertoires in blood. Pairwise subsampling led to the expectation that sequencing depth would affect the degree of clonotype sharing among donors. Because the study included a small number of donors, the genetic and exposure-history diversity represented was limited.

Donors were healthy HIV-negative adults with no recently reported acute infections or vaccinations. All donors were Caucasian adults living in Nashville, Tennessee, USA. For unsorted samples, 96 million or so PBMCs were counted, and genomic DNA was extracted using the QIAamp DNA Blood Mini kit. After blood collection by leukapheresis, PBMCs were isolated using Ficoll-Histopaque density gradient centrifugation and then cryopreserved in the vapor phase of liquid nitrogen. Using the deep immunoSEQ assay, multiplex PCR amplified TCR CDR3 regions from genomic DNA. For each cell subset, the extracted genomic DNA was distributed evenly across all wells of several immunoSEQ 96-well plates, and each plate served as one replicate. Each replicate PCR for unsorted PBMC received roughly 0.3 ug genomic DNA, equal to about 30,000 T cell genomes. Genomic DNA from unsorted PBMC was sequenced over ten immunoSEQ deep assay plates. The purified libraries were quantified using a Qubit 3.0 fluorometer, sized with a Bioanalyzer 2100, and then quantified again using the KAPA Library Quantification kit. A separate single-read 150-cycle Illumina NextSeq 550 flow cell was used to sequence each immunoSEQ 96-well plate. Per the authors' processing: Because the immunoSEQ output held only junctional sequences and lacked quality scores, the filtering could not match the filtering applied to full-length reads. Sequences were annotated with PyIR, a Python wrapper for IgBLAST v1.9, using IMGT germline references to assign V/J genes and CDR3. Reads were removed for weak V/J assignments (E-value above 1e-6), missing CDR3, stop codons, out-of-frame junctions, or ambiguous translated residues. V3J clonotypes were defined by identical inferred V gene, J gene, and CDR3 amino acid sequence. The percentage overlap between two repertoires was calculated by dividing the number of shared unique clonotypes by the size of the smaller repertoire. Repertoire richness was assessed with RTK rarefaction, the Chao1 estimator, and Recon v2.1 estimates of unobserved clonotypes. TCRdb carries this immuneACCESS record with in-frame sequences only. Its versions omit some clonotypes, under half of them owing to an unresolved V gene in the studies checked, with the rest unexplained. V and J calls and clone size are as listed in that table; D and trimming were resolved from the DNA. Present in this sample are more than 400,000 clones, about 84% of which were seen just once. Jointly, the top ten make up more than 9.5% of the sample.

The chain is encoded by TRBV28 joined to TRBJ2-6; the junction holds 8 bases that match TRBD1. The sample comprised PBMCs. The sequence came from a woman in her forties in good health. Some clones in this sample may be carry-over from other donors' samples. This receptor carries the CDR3 CASSSHDRGGGANVLTF. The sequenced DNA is TGTGCCAGCAGTTCCCATGACAGGGGAGGTGGGGCCAACGTCCTGACTTTC. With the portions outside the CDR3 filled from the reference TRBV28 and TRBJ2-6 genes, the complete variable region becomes DVKVTQSSRYLVKRTGEKVFLECVQDMDHENMFWYRQDPGLGLRLIYFSYDVKMKEKGDIPEGYSVSREKKERFSLILESASTNQTSMYLCASSSHDRGGGANVLTFGAGSRLTVL.